The 25 T cell receptor beta chains given below trace back to one sample, sequenced in a study of blood T cell repertoires in COVID-19 (dated by TCRdb to the early 2020s). The library came from the immunoSEQ multiplex PCR assay. In TCRdb, the immuneACCESS table is reduced to in-frame sequences with V and J assigned. These tables do not hold every clone; where another copy was compared, an unresolved V gene accounts for under half, and the others remain unexplained. The sample table lists around 100,000 clones, 85% to 90% of them with a count of one. Of the sample, roughly 30% falls within the top ten clones. The source material was peripheral blood. Every receptor here comes from an elderly woman with acute or convalescent COVID-19.

The rearrangement joins TRBV27 to TRBJ2-3; a possible D gene is TRBD1 (6 bases). Germline loops: CDR1 MNHEY, CDR2 SMNVEV (reference sequence). The V and J ends lost 6 bases and 11 bases respectively, with 21 bases between them. The CDR3 has 14 amino acids. The CDR3 DNA follows: TGTGCCAGCAGGGTGGGGGCAGGGGAAATAGGGCAGTATTTT. Its translation: CASRVGAGEIGQYF.

The V gene is TRBV7-8, the J gene TRBJ2-3, with 7 bases that match TRBD2. V was clipped by 0 bases and J by 4 bases; unmatched bases: 10. Germline V CDR1 and CDR2: SGHVS, FQNEAQ. This CDR3 has 17 amino acids. For the CDR3, the DNA is TGTGCCAGCAGCTTAGCTTCCGGCGGGGGATTGGCAGATACGCAGTATTTT. The encoded protein is CASSLASGGGLADTQYF.

This chain uses TRBV3-1 (or the pseudogene TRBV3-2) with TRBJ2-3; 9 nucleotides line up with TRBD2. This CDR3 spans 17 amino acids. Per germline, CDR1 LGHDT and CDR2 YNNKEL (reference sequence). V was pared by 0 bases and J by 11 bases, with 15 bases of the junction left unmatched. CDR3 amino acids: CASSQDGLAGWGIEQYF. The DNA for the CDR3 is TGTGCCAGCAGCCAAGATGGTCTAGCGGGGTGGGGGATCGAGCAGTATTTT.

This sequence joins TRBV18 and TRBJ1-4; D unresolved. CDR1 and CDR2 (germline): KGHSH, LQKENI. The length of the CDR3 is 13 residues. V was cut by 3 bases and J by 7 bases, with 9 bases left in between. The CDR3 DNA reads as TGTGCCAGCTCACCGAGGTTTGCTGAAAAACTGTTTTTT. Translation gives CASSPRFAEKLFF. The full variable domain, rest sourced from reference TRBV18 and TRBJ1-4, is NAGVMQNPRHLVRRRGQEARLRCSPMKGHSHVYWYRQLPEEGLKFMVYLQKENIIDESGMPKERFSAEFPKEGPSILRIQQVVRGDSAAYFCASSPRFAEKLFFGSGTQLSVL.

The gene calls are TRBV30 and TRBJ2-2; D remains ambiguous. Germline CDR1 reads GTSNPN; CDR2 reads SVGIG (reference sequence). There are 13 residues in the CDR3. The ends were cut back, 2 bases at V and 7 bases at J, with 11 bases in the middle. CDR3 protein: CAWSLRHGGELFF. The CDR3 bases are TGTGCCTGGAGTCTCCGACATGGCGGGGAGCTGTTTTTT.

In nucleotides, the CDR3 is TGTGCCAGCAGTTTATTTTTTAGCTTCTCCGGCACAGATACGCAGTATTTT. It is translated as CASSLFFSFSGTDTQYF. The chain links TRBV28 to TRBJ2-3; D uncertain. The CDR3 consists of 17 residues. Trimming removed 1 base at V and 1 base at J, with 15 bases between. Germline V gives CDR1 MDHEN, CDR2 SYDVKM.

This CDR3 reads CASSPDRGRSGNTIYF. DNA for the CDR3: TGTGCCAGCTCACCGGACAGGGGTCGGTCTGGAAACACCATATATTTT. V usage is TRBV18 and J usage is TRBJ1-3; 9 bases line up with TRBD1. The V gene's germline CDR1 is KGHSH and CDR2 LQKENI. This CDR3 is 16 amino acids long. The trim removed 3 bases at V and 1 base at J, leaving 4 bases unmatched.

The V gene is TRBV18, the J gene TRBJ2-3; 9 positions agree with TRBD2. The CDR3 has 17 amino acids. CDR1 is KGHSH and CDR2 is LQKENI in the germline V gene. Trimming removed 3 bases from V and 1 base from J; junction bases left unmatched: 8. CDR3 bases: TGTGCCAGCTCACCCCTGTCTAGCGGGGTGCGCACAGATACGCAGTATTTT. Its translation is CASSPLSSGVRTDTQYF.

The rearrangement uses TRBV7-9 and TRBJ2-7, with 7 bases identical to TRBD1. V was clipped by 1 base and J by 5 bases; unmatched bases: 5. There are 14 residues in the CDR3. CDR1 is SEHNR, CDR2 FQNEAQ, per germline (reference sequence). The CDR3 DNA follows: TGTGCCAGCAGCTTAGGTCAGGGGGTCAACGAGCAGTACTTC. This codes for CASSLGQGVNEQYF.

The chain couples TRBV30 to TRBJ1-6; D possibly corresponds to TRBD1 (5 bases). Between the trimmed V and J ends, which lost 0 bases and 8 bases, there was a span of 8 bases. The CDR3 spans 13 residues. Germline lookup yields CDR1 GTSNPN and CDR2 SVGIG (reference sequence). CDR3 nucleotide sequence: TGTGCCTGGAGTGTCGACAGCTATTCACCCCTCCACTTT. Its translation: CAWSVDSYSPLHF.

The gene calls are TRBV5-6 and TRBJ2-2, with D perhaps TRBD1 (6 bases). The CDR3 totals 16 residues. The ends were cut back, 7 bases at V and 0 bases at J, with 16 bases in the middle. Germline values: CDR1 SGHDT, CDR2 YYEEEE. The CDR3 loop is CASQRRRQANTGELFF. CDR3 nucleotide sequence: TGTGCCAGCCAGAGGCGGCGACAGGCGAACACCGGGGAGCTGTTTTTT. The full variable domain, with the rest looked up from reference TRBV5-6 and TRBJ2-2, is DAGVTQSPTHLIKTRGQQVTLRCSPKSGHDTVSWYQQALGQGPQFIFQYYEEEERQRGNFPDRFSGHQFPNYSSELNVNALLLGDSALYLCASQRRRQANTGELFFGEGSRLTVL.

This chain connects TRBV29-1 to TRBJ2-1, with 7 nucleotides matching TRBD1. CDR1 is SQVTM, CDR2 ANQGSEA, per germline. The length of the CDR3 is 12 residues. The J segment lost 5 bases and the V segment lost 7 bases, leaving 5 bases of the junction unmatched. In DNA form, the CDR3 reads TGCAGCGCAACCGGGACAGACAATGAGCAGTTCTTC. Its protein product is CSATGTDNEQFF.

V gene TRBV12-5 combines with J gene TRBJ2-2; maybe TRBD1 (6 bases). From germline, CDR1 is LGHNT and CDR2 FRNRAP. Trimming took 2 bases from V and 0 from J, leaving 13 bases between them. The CDR3 has 17 residues. CDR3 in amino acids: CASGLSSTGSNTGELFF. Here the CDR3 DNA reads TGTGCTAGTGGTTTGAGTTCGACAGGATCGAACACCGGGGAGCTGTTTTTT. The complete variable domain, with remaining parts taken from reference TRBV12-5 and TRBJ2-2, reads DARVTQTPRHKVTEMGQEVTMRCQPILGHNTVFWYRQTMMQGLELLAYFRNRAPLDDSGMPKDRFSAEMPDATLATLKIQPSEPRDSAVYFCASGLSSTGSNTGELFFGEGSRLTVL.

The chain links TRBV18 to TRBJ2-5; D possibly corresponds to TRBD1 (6 bases). CDR3 size: 14 residues. Looked up from germline, CDR1 is KGHSH and CDR2 is LQKENI. The V end was cut by 6 bases, the J end by 4 bases, with 15 bases between. The CDR3 DNA follows: TGTGCCAGCTCCCTGGGACACCTCCGAGAGACCCAGTACTTC. This sequence encodes CASSLGHLRETQYF.

V is TRBV30 and J is TRBJ2-2, with TRBD2 identical over 11 bases. The CDR3 covers 18 residues. From germline, CDR1 is GTSNPN and CDR2 SVGIG (reference sequence). CDR3 loop: CAQRAPGLADGVTGELFF. In DNA, the CDR3 is TGTGCGCAGAGGGCCCCGGGACTAGCGGACGGAGTTACCGGGGAGCTGTTTTTT.

This chain links TRBV6-5 with TRBJ2-3, with D possibly matching TRBD1 (6 bases). V gave up 6 bases and J gave up 3 bases, with 13 bases separating them. CDR1 is MNHEY and CDR2 is SVGAGI in the germline V gene. CDR3 size: 14 residues. The CDR3 region is CASRQGMRTDTQYF. CDR3 coding DNA: TGTGCCAGCAGACAGGGAATGCGGACAGATACGCAGTATTTT.

The chain has TRBV11-3 and TRBJ2-7, with D possibly being TRBD1 (6 bases). Trimming cost V 5 bases and J 7 bases, with 9 bases left between them. CDR3 length: 11 amino acids. Germline V gene data show CDR1 as SGHNT and CDR2 as YENEEA. The DNA of the CDR3 is TGTGCCAGCAGCGACGGACAGGAGCAGTACTTC. This codes for CASSDGQEQYF. The full variable domain, rest sourced from reference TRBV11-3 and TRBJ2-7, is EAGVVQSPRYKIIEKKQPVAFWCNPISGHNTLYWYLQNLGQGPELLIRYENEEAVDDSQLPKDRFSAERLKGVDSTLKIQPAELGDSAVYLCASSDGQEQYFGPGTRLTVT.

The chain links TRBV4-3 to TRBJ2-3; 9 nucleotides line up with TRBD1. The CDR3 has 15 amino acids. The J segment lost 3 bases and the V segment lost 1 base, leaving 2 bases of the junction unmatched. CDR1 is LGHNA, CDR2 YSLEER, per germline. This CDR3 reads CASSQAGQGTDTQYF. The CDR3 DNA follows: TGCGCCAGCAGCCAAGCGGGACAGGGAACAGATACGCAGTATTTT.

V is TRBV20-1 and J is TRBJ1-5; D is uncertain. Germline lookup yields CDR1 DFQATT and CDR2 SNEGSKA (reference sequence). The CDR3 totals 11 residues. Trimming pared 1 base from V and 7 bases from J, leaving 5 bases between. The CDR3: CSARGGQPQHF. Written as DNA, the CDR3 is TGCAGTGCTAGAGGTGGCCAGCCCCAGCATTTT.

This clone has just a few counts. Other DNA sequences in the same sample also yield this CDR3. The rearrangement uses TRBV18 and TRBJ1-1, with no clear D. CDR3 length equals 14 residues. V was pared by 2 bases and J by 1 base, with 8 bases between. CDR1 KGHSH and CDR2 LQKENI come from the germline V gene. The CDR3 region has the DNA TGTGCCAGCTCACCAGGAACGGGGAACACTGAAGCTTTCTTT. Protein: CASSPGTGNTEAFF. The full variable domain, in which reference TRBV18 and TRBJ1-1 provide the parts outside the CDR3, is NAGVMQNPRHLVRRRGQEARLRCSPMKGHSHVYWYRQLPEEGLKFMVYLQKENIIDESGMPKERFSAEFPKEGPSILRIQQVVRGDSAAYFCASSPGTGNTEAFFGQGTRLTVV.

This clone was observed once. This chain joins TRBV29-1 and TRBJ1-1, with D possibly matching TRBD1 (6 bases). Trimming cost V 5 bases and J 0 bases, with 10 bases left between them. The CDR3 has 13 amino acids. Germline CDR1 reads SQVTM; CDR2 reads ANQGSEA. CDR3 DNA sequence: TGCAGCGTTCAGGGGACGATGAACACTGAAGCTTTCTTT. Translated: CSVQGTMNTEAFF.

This chain joins TRBV27 and TRBJ2-7; 8 bases fit TRBD1. The germline CDR1 and CDR2 sequences are MNHEY and SMNVEV (reference sequence). V shed 4 bases, J shed 7 bases, and the junction held 3 bases outside the gene matches. The CDR3 spans 12 residues. CDR3 sequence reads: CASSSNRGEQYF. For the CDR3, the DNA is TGTGCCAGCAGTTCGAACAGGGGGGAGCAGTACTTC.

The V gene is TRBV18, the J gene TRBJ2-7; TRBD1 aligns across 7 bases. Germline loops: CDR1 KGHSH, CDR2 LQKENI. Trimming cost V 2 bases and J 3 bases; bases outside gene matches: 10. CDR3 length: 16 amino acids. This chain's CDR3 is CASSPAIGQGVYEQYF. Written as DNA, the CDR3 is TGTGCCAGCTCACCAGCGATCGGCCAGGGGGTCTACGAGCAGTACTTC.

The gene calls are TRBV19 and TRBJ1-2; a weak D match, TRBD1 (6 bases). The CDR3 has 12 residues. Between the trimmed V and J ends, which lost 7 bases and 2 bases, there was a span of 8 bases. Germline loops: CDR1 LNHDA, CDR2 SQIVND (reference sequence). As DNA, the CDR3 is TGTGCCAGTAACGACAGGAACTATGGCTACACCTTC. This encodes CASNDRNYGYTF.

The rearrangement joins TRBV3-1 (or the pseudogene TRBV3-2) to TRBJ2-1, with TRBD2 identical over 11 bases. Germline lookup yields CDR1 LGHDT and CDR2 YNNKEL (reference sequence). The CDR3 is 16 residues long. V shed 0 bases, J shed 5 bases, and the junction held 3 bases outside the gene matches. Here the CDR3 DNA reads TGTGCCAGCAGCCAAGATTTACTAGCGGGGGACAATGAGCAGTTCTTC. This translates into CASSQDLLAGDNEQFF.